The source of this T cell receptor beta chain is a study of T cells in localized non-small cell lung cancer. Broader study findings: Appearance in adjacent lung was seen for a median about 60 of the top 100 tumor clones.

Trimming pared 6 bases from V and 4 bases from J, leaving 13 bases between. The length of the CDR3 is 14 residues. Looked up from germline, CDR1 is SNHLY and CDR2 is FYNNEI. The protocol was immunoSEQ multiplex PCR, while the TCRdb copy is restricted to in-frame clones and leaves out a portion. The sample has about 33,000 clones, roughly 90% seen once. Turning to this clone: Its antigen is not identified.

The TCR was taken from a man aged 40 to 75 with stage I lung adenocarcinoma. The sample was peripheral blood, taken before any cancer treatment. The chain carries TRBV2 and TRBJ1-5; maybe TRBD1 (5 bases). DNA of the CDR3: TGTGCCAGCAGCTATTCGGGGGGGAATCAGCCCCAGCATTTT. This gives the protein CASSYSGGNQPQHF.